This entry lists 31 T cell receptor beta chains sequenced from one sample in a study of blood T cell repertoires in COVID-19. Produced via immunoSEQ multiplex PCR; TCRdb's table is partial and in-frame only. The sample lists a few hundred thousand clones, around 88% occurring once. Input material: PBMCs or T cells enriched from blood (not recorded which). Source of these receptors: a woman aged 45 to 65 with acute COVID-19.

This clone showed up just once. One junction end disagrees with the germline gene, perhaps due to a read error. CDR3 bases: TGTGCCAGCAGCTTACGGGGGTCCTCTGAACAACTGTTTTTT. This translates into CASSLRGSSEQLFF. This sequence joins TRBV7-2 and TRBJ1-4; a possible D gene is TRBD1 (5 bases). The CDR3 spans 14 residues. Germline CDR1 is SGHTA and CDR2 is FQGNSA.

The chain employs TRBV27 and TRBJ2-3, with 7 bases fitting TRBD2. This CDR3 is 16 amino acids long. Trimming cost V 3 bases and J 3 bases; bases outside gene matches: 9. Germline CDR1 MNHEY, CDR2 SMNVEV (reference sequence). The CDR3 nucleotides are TGTGCCAGCAGTTTTATCTGGGGGGGACGGACAGATACGCAGTATTTT. Its protein is CASSFIWGGRTDTQYF.

This sequence joins TRBV15 and TRBJ2-1; D is ambiguous. Germline CDR1 LNHNV, CDR2 YYDKDF (reference sequence). The CDR3 runs to 15 residues. The germline V and J ends were trimmed by 5 bases and 7 bases, with 18 bases remaining between them. CDR3 amino acids: CATSPIRGARNEQFF. The CDR3 DNA follows: TGTGCCACCAGCCCTATACGAGGAGCGCGGAATGAGCAGTTCTTC.

This chain links TRBV19 with TRBJ2-3; a possible D gene is TRBD2 (8 bases). The CDR3 loop spans 14 amino acids. Deletions cut 7 bases from V and 1 base from J, with 12 bases between. The germline V gene encodes CDR1 LNHDA and CDR2 SQIVND (reference sequence). In DNA, the CDR3 is TGTGCCAGTAACGGGAGGGGGCGCACAGATACGCAGTATTTT. Translation: CASNGRGRTDTQYF.

The table lists this clone with a count of one. The V and J genes are TRBV27 and TRBJ2-7; 7 bases are a match to TRBD1. The length of the CDR3 is 14 residues. The germline gives CDR1 MNHEY, CDR2 SMNVEV (reference sequence). J lost 1 base, V lost 6 bases, and 6 bases had no gene match. The CDR3 nucleotides read TGTGCCAGCAGGGAGACAGGGTATTCCTACGAGCAGTACTTC. Encoded protein: CASRETGYSYEQYF.

The chain is built from TRBV9 and TRBJ2-2; maybe TRBD1 (6 bases). The length of the CDR3 is 16 residues. Germline V gene sequence: CDR1 SGDLS, CDR2 YYNGEE. With 3 bases removed from V and 5 bases from J, the gap between germline ends came to 17 bases. The CDR3 sequence is CASSASGTPLTGELFF. Written as DNA, the CDR3 is TGTGCCAGCAGCGCCTCCGGGACACCTTTAACCGGGGAGCTGTTTTTT.

The chain joins TRBV19 to TRBJ1-3; no definite D call. The germline CDR1 and CDR2 sequences are LNHDA and SQIVND (reference sequence). The CDR3 covers 13 residues. The V end lost 5 bases, the J end lost 1 base, and 6 bases lay between the germline ends. CDR3 sequence: CASSPGSGNTIYF. CDR3 coding DNA: TGTGCCAGTAGTCCGGGATCTGGAAACACCATATATTTT.

The chain carries TRBV27 and TRBJ2-5, with a tentative D call TRBD1 (6 bases). Trimming cost V 4 bases and J 3 bases, with 15 bases left between them. Germline V CDR1 and CDR2: MNHEY, SMNVEV (reference sequence). The CDR3 consists of 15 residues. The CDR3 spells CASSSMGAGEETQYF. The CDR3, as DNA: TGTGCCAGCAGTTCGATGGGGGCAGGGGAAGAGACCCAGTACTTC.

The chain has TRBV4-3 and TRBJ2-7, with D maybe TRBD2 (6 bases). This CDR3 has 14 amino acids. Germline values: CDR1 LGHNA, CDR2 YSLEER. Trimming pared 1 base from V and 3 bases from J, leaving 10 bases between. The CDR3, as DNA: TGCGCCAGCAGCCAAGGAGCGGGCCGCTACGAGCAGTACTTC. Its translation: CASSQGAGRYEQYF.

V is TRBV2 and J is TRBJ1-1; D gene ambiguous. The CDR3 is 15 amino acids. Deletions cut 3 bases from V and 4 bases from J, with 15 bases between. Germline lookup yields CDR1 SNHLY and CDR2 FYNNEI. CDR3 amino acids: CASSDGRLTVTEAFF. The CDR3 nucleotides read TGTGCCAGCAGTGACGGTAGGTTGACTGTCACTGAAGCTTTCTTT.

The chain joins TRBV18 to TRBJ2-4, with a tentative D call TRBD2 (7 bases). Trimming took 2 bases from V and 0 from J, leaving 17 bases between them. The CDR3 has 18 residues. The V gene's germline CDR1 is KGHSH and CDR2 LQKENI. DNA of the CDR3: TGTGCCAGCTCACCAGCAACTGGAAGGGGGGGAGCCAAAAACATTCAGTACTTC. Protein: CASSPATGRGGAKNIQYF.

The rearrangement uses TRBV7-2 and TRBJ2-1; D is perhaps TRBD1 (6 bases). V was cut by 5 bases and J by 0 bases, with 14 bases left in between. Per the germline V gene, CDR1 is SGHTA and CDR2 is FQGNSA. The length of the CDR3 is 16 residues. The CDR3 is CASSGQTVSSYNEQFF. The CDR3 DNA reads as TGTGCCAGCAGCGGACAGACTGTCAGCTCCTACAATGAGCAGTTCTTC.

This clone was detected once. V and J are TRBV5-6 and TRBJ1-2, with D unresolved. The germline CDR1 and CDR2 sequences are SGHDT and YYEEEE. This CDR3 region has 12 residues. The V gene lost 0 bases and the J gene lost 5 bases, with 5 bases spanning the gap. The CDR3 protein is CASSLDPYGYTF. The CDR3 region has the DNA TGTGCCAGCAGCTTGGATCCTTATGGCTACACCTTC.

This clone was seen only a few times. The rearrangement uses TRBV4-2 and TRBJ2-2; D may be TRBD1 (6 bases). This CDR3 region has 16 residues. Trimming stripped 0 bases from V and 6 bases from J, with 14 bases between. Germline V lookup: CDR1 LGHNA, CDR2 YNFKEQ. CDR3 amino acids: CASSQDRGRGAGELFF. CDR3 in DNA: TGTGCCAGCAGCCAAGATAGGGGGAGAGGGGCCGGGGAGCTGTTTTTT.

The chain is built from TRBV19 and TRBJ2-7, with 16 bases that match TRBD2. From germline, CDR1 is LNHDA and CDR2 SQIVND (reference sequence). The CDR3 consists of 18 residues. The ends lost 5 bases at V and 1 base at J; junction bases unmatched: 8. The CDR3 nucleotides read TGTGCCAGTAGTGGGGGACTAGCGGGAGGGATACCATCCTACGAGCAGTACTTC. Translated: CASSGGLAGGIPSYEQYF.

The V call is TRBV3-1 (or the pseudogene TRBV3-2), the J call TRBJ2-3; D is possibly TRBD2 (6 bases). Looked up from germline, CDR1 is LGHDT and CDR2 is YNNKEL (reference sequence). The CDR3 is made up of 16 amino acids. Trimming removed 0 bases from V and 0 bases from J, with 10 bases in between. The CDR3 nucleotides read TGTGCCAGCAGCCAAGATAGCGGCTTAAGCACAGATACGCAGTATTTT. It specifies CASSQDSGLSTDTQYF.

V is TRBV29-1 and J is TRBJ2-5, with 9 positions matching TRBD1. Germline loops: CDR1 SQVTM, CDR2 ANQGSEA. The CDR3 runs to 14 residues. Trimming removed 4 bases from V and 4 bases from J; junction bases left unmatched: 7. For the CDR3, the DNA is TGCAGCGTTGTAGTCGGACAGGGGCGAGAGACCCAGTACTTC. It encodes CSVVVGQGRETQYF.

The chain uses TRBV18 and TRBJ2-7; 10 bases are shared with TRBD1. CDR1 is KGHSH, CDR2 LQKENI, per germline. The trim removed 3 bases at V and 4 bases at J, leaving 9 bases unmatched. This CDR3 spans 16 amino acids. Here the CDR3 reads CASSPLGTGARYEQYF. In DNA form, the CDR3 reads TGTGCCAGCTCACCCCTGGGGACAGGGGCAAGGTACGAGCAGTACTTC.

J is TRBJ2-7 and V is TRBV2; 7 bases are shared with TRBD1. This CDR3 region has 15 residues. Trimming at V came to 3 bases and at J to 3 bases, leaving 8 bases not matched to a gene. Germline loops: CDR1 SNHLY, CDR2 FYNNEI. The CDR3 reads CASSDRGDSRYEQYF. The CDR3 DNA reads TGTGCCAGCAGTGATCGAGGGGACAGTCGCTACGAGCAGTACTTC.

J is TRBJ1-1 and V is TRBV12-3 or TRBV12-4; no clear D gene. This CDR3 spans 12 amino acids. The germline V and J ends were trimmed by 5 bases and 3 bases, with 7 bases remaining between them. The CDR3 protein is CASSHRHTEAFF. CDR3 nucleotide sequence: TGTGCCAGCAGTCACAGACACACTGAAGCTTTCTTT.

V gene TRBV7-9 combines with J gene TRBJ2-7, with 10 bases matching TRBD2. CDR1 is SEHNR and CDR2 is FQNEAQ in the germline V gene (reference sequence). J lost 7 bases, V lost 8 bases, and 8 bases had no gene match. The CDR3 runs 13 residues. The CDR3: CASSGTSALEQYF. CDR3 nucleotides: TGTGCCAGCTCCGGGACTAGCGCCTTAGAGCAGTACTTC.

The rearrangement uses TRBV28 and TRBJ2-5; 9 nucleotides agree with TRBD1. With V trimmed by 6 bases and J by 5 bases, 7 bases remained unmatched. The CDR3 has 14 amino acids. CDR1 MDHEN and CDR2 SYDVKM come from the germline V gene. The CDR3 nucleotides read TGTGCCAGCAGGCCTAGGACAGGGGTCGAGACCCAGTACTTC. The encoded protein is CASRPRTGVETQYF.

This clone was detected only a few times. The chain links TRBV5-1 to TRBJ2-3; 7 positions agree with TRBD1. CDR3 size: 15 residues. CDR1 is SGHRS, CDR2 YFSETQ, per germline. Germline trimming cut 0 bases from V and 1 base from J; bases unmatched to any gene: 2. The CDR3 coding sequence is TGCGCCAGCAGCTTGGACGACAGGGGCACAGATACGCAGTATTTT. This sequence encodes CASSLDDRGTDTQYF.

The CDR3 sequence: CASSWGGLNTGELFF. DNA of the CDR3: TGTGCCAGCAGTTGGGGGGGGCTGAACACCGGGGAGCTGTTTTTT. V and J are TRBV27 and TRBJ2-2; D possibly corresponds to TRBD2 (7 bases). CDR3 length: 15 residues. V was pared by 4 bases and J by 1 base, with 10 bases between. The germline gives CDR1 MNHEY, CDR2 SMNVEV (reference sequence).

The table lists this clone with a count of one. At the DNA level, this CDR3 is encoded by other sequences in the same sample as well. This chain links TRBV28 with TRBJ1-6, with a possible D match to TRBD1 (5 bases). CDR1 is MDHEN and CDR2 is SYDVKM in the germline V gene. This CDR3 spans 12 amino acids. Trimming stripped 6 bases from V and 7 bases from J, with 7 bases between. The CDR3 nucleotides are TGTGCCAGCAGAGACAGCAATTCACCCCTCCACTTT. Translated, it gives CASRDSNSPLHF.

The CDR3 reads CASSLRDRGFLAGVGNEQFF. In DNA form, the CDR3 reads TGTGCCAGCAGTTTGCGGGACAGGGGGTTCCTAGCGGGAGTGGGCAATGAGCAGTTCTTC. The V gene is TRBV28, the J gene TRBJ2-1; D may be TRBD1 (11 bases). The V gene's germline CDR1 is MDHEN and CDR2 SYDVKM. This CDR3 is 20 amino acids long. The V gene lost 3 bases and the J gene lost 6 bases, with 30 bases spanning the gap.

The chain is built from TRBV30 and TRBJ2-1, with D perhaps matching TRBD1 (6 bases). The length of the CDR3 is 15 residues. Trimming left V 2 bases short and J 4 bases short, with 15 bases between. Germline V gene sequence: CDR1 GTSNPN, CDR2 SVGIG (reference sequence). The CDR3 DNA reads TGTGCCTGGAGTATGGACAGATACCTTTACAATGAGCAGTTCTTC. It is translated as CAWSMDRYLYNEQFF.

The chain links TRBV6-5 to TRBJ2-7, with 7 bases aligning to TRBD1. V trimming: 8 bases; J trimming: 4 bases; junction bases outside the gene matches: 8. The germline V gene encodes CDR1 MNHEY and CDR2 SVGAGI. The CDR3 is made up of 13 amino acids. CDR3 nucleotides: TGTGCCAGCGCGGTACAGGGGTCGTACGAGCAGTACTTC. Residues: CASAVQGSYEQYF.

V is TRBV5-1 and J is TRBJ2-5; tentatively, D is TRBD2 (5 bases). The CDR3 totals 13 residues. Germline V gene data show CDR1 as SGHRS and CDR2 as YFSETQ. V was shortened by 0 bases and J by 2 bases, with 5 bases between the two germline ends. CDR3 in DNA: TGCGCCAGCAGCTTGGGGACTCAAGAGACCCAGTACTTC. It translates to CASSLGTQETQYF.

A word on this clone: Other nucleotide sequences in the sample specify the same CDR3. The genes are TRBV3-1 (or the pseudogene TRBV3-2) and TRBJ1-2; 8 bases are shared with TRBD1. The CDR3 runs to 14 residues. CDR1 and CDR2 (germline): LGHDT, YNNKEL (reference sequence). With 4 bases clipped from V and 2 bases from J, the junction kept 3 bases outside the gene matches. DNA of the CDR3: TGTGCCAGCAGCCCCGGACAGGGAAACTATGGCTACACCTTC. Translated, it gives CASSPGQGNYGYTF.

The chain carries TRBV27 and TRBJ2-7; 7 bases agree with TRBD2. Germline CDR1 reads MNHEY; CDR2 reads SMNVEV (reference sequence). Trimming removed 5 bases from V and 3 bases from J; junction bases left unmatched: 13. The CDR3 length is 16 residues. The CDR3 loop is CASSPMGGGSVYEQYF. The CDR3 DNA reads as TGTGCCAGCAGTCCGATGGGTGGCGGGAGTGTCTACGAGCAGTACTTC.